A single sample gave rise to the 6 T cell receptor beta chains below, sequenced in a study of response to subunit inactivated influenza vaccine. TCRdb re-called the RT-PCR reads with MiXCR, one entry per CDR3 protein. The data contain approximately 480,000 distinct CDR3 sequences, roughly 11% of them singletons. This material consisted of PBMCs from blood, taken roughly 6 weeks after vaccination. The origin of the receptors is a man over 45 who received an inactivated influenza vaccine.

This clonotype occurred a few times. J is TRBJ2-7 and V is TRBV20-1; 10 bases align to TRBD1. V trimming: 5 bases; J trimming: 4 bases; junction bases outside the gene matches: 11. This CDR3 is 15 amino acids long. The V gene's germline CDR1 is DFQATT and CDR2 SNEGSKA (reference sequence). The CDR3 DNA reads TGCAGTGCTCACCCCGGGACAGGGGATCCATACGAGCAGTACTTC. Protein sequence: CSAHPGTGDPYEQYF.

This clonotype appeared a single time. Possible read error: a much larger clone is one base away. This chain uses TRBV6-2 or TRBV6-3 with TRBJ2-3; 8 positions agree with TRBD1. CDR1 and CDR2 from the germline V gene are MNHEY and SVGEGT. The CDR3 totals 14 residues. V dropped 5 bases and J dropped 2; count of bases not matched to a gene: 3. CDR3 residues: CASSRTGNTDTQYF. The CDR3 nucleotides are TGTGCCAGCAGTAGGACAGGGAACACAGATACGCAGTATTTT.

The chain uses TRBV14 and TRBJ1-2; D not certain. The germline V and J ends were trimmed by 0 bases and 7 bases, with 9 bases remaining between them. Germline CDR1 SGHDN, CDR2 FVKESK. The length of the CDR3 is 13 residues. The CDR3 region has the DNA TGTGCCAGCAGCCAAGAGTTCCGGGCTGGCTACACCTTC. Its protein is CASSQEFRAGYTF.

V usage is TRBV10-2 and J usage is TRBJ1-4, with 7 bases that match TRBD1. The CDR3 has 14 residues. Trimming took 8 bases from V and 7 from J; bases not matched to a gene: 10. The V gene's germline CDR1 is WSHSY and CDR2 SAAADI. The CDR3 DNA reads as TGCGCCAGCCAGGGGGGGGGTGTTGGTGAAAAACTGTTTTTT. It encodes CASQGGGVGEKLFF.

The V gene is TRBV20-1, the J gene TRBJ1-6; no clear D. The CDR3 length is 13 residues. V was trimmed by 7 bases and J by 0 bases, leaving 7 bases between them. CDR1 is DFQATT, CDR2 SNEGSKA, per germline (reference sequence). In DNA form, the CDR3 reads TGCAGTGTTCCGAGCTCCTATAATTCACCCCTCCACTTT. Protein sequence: CSVPSSYNSPLHF.

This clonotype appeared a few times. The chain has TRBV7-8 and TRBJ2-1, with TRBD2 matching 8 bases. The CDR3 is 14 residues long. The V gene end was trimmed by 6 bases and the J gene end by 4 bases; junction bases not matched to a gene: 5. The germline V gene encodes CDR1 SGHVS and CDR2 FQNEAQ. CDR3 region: CASRTSGLYNEQFF. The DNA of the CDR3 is TGTGCCAGCAGAACTAGCGGCCTTTACAATGAGCAGTTCTTC.